This T cell receptor beta chain stems from a study of B cell selection in AIRE deficiency. Study-level findings and limits: Shared Treg sequences had shorter CDR3s, biased toward rearrangements with few non-templated insertions. Of about 4,000 shared Treg TCRbeta sequences, roughly 33% were healthy-only, over 7% patient-only.

Trimming cost V 5 bases and J 8 bases, with 12 bases left between them. Germline CDR1 is SGHTA and CDR2 is FQGNSA. This CDR3 region has 12 residues. On this clone itself: Its target is unknown.

CD4+CD127+ cells were sorted as the conventional CD4 T cells. Here immunoSEQ multiplex PCR was the method, and the copy in TCRdb shows in-frame clones only, minus some. The repertoire holds roughly 25,000 clones, with almost 98% as singletons. Specimen: conventional CD4+ T cells sorted from PBMCs. The rearrangement joins TRBV7-2 to TRBJ1-2; D unresolved. The sequence was obtained from a human donor with AIRE deficiency. The CDR3 region is CASSPFERGYTF. DNA for the CDR3: TGTGCCAGCAGCCCTTTTGAGAGGGGCTACACCTTC.